This T cell receptor beta chain was found in a study of blood T cell repertoires in COVID-19. The overall study: Both acute and convalescent COVID-19 samples were obtained from the United States, Italy and Spain.

Methods used by the authors: From reference gene primer amplification, estimates of nucleated cell counts were derived. Clones were read by immunoSEQ multiplex PCR, and TCRdb kept only the in-frame ones, dropping some. The V and J calls and clone size were taken over from that table, and D and trimming were inferred from the DNA. The table lists tens of thousands of clones, 86% of them singletons. On this clone itself: Its ends do not fully match the called genes, so a read error is possible.

Germline V gives CDR1 KGHSH, CDR2 LQKENI. The CDR3 contains 14 residues. The TCR originated in an elderly woman in a cohort sampled during active or convalescent COVID-19. The chain is built from TRBV18 and TRBJ1-5; D perhaps matches TRBD1 (6 bases). The sequencing input was peripheral blood. CDR3 sequence reads: CASSPQGEGQPQHF. The CDR3 DNA sequence: TGTGCCAGCTCGCCACAGGGAGAGGGTCAGCCCCAGCATTTT.